This TCR beta chain was recovered during a study of beta chain features in type 1 diabetes (dated by TCRdb to 2016 to 2019). Context from the whole study: Mean age, gender distribution, total cell number and subset yield were not different between patients and healthy donors. Across all samples, about 110 million sorted cells were examined, and cell number per subset correlated strongly with RNA yield. In the study, recently diagnosed type 1 diabetes patients and matched healthy donors were compared on the TCRB repertoires of their sorted circulating CD4+ T cell subsets. Regulatory and stem cell-like memory subsets were obtained from only 8 patients and roughly eight healthy donors, while naive and central memory subsets were obtained from all 28 donors. Broader findings and caveats from the paper: In all four CD4+ subsets, TCRB CDR3 length was moderately but significantly shorter in type 1 diabetes patients. Shorter templates might be favored by PCR, yet because patient and control samples were amplified and corrected together, any such skew would affect both groups equally. Naive, central memory and regulatory TCRB repertoires appeared to be more alike among patients than among healthy donors. HLA sub-analyses involved small numbers of individuals, so any influence of HLA type on TCRB rearrangement remained unresolved. Sequencing cDNA rather than genomic DNA could over-represent highly expressing activated cells, although activation and CD3 levels did not differ between groups. At VDJ recombination sites, type 1 diabetes patients had fewer insertions and more deleted nucleotides, which implies abnormalities in thymic rearrangement.

This clone has a handful of counts. No antigen is known for it. Nothing much larger sits one base from this clone, and base qualities are not available. All of the isolated RNA was reverse transcribed with the High Capacity cDNA Reverse Transcription Kit, so expressed TCRB transcripts were sequenced. Deep immunoSEQ sequencing was performed on naive, central memory and regulatory T cell samples, with an average of roughly 3.3 million total reads per sample. Sorted cells were lysed in RLT buffer and RNA was extracted with DNase-treated RNeasy Micro or Mini kits, depending on cell number. Each cell subset was processed on its own to prevent cross-contamination, while patient and healthy donor samples were processed together. The immunoSEQ multiplex PCR was used to amplify TCRB sequences from cDNA, generating 87-bp fragments that spanned the CDR3 region. Amplicons were sequenced on the Illumina HiSeq platform. As for the original processing: Synthetic template baselines were used to correct PCR bias computationally, reads within Hamming distance 2 were collapsed, and singletons that could not be merged were discarded. Reads were aligned to IMGT to assign V, D and J genes, CDR3 length, and insertions or deletions at six rearrangement sites. Within each subset, clonotype counts were normalized to sorted cell number, after which true diversity and Gini coefficients were computed with the tcR R package. The overlap coefficient, calculated on TCRB nucleotide sequences, was used to measure repertoire sharing. Out-of-frame TCRB sequences from naive cells were analyzed to stand in for the pre-selection repertoire. Here the immuneACCESS table is served through TCRdb, limited to in-frame sequences with V and J called. Missing clones are a known gap in these copies; in checked studies unresolved V genes cover under half, and the rest lacks a known reason. V, J and clone size are taken as reported in that table, and D and trimming were inferred from the DNA itself. For this sample there are more than 300,000 clones; about 12% appear just once. Approximately 0.015% of the sample is in the top ten clones.

A single peripheral blood draw of 90 to 150 mL on average was collected from each donor into heparinised tubes. A BD FACSAria II and a panel including CD45RO, CCR7, CD25, CD127, CD95 and CD27 were used to sort naive, central memory, regulatory and stem cell-like memory CD4+ T cells. A purity above 95% was achieved for all sorted populations. PBMCs were isolated immediately by Lymphoprep density gradient centrifugation and stained directly without culture. So that batch effects would be minimized, each experiment stained and sorted samples in pairs, pairing one healthy donor with one patient. The material sequenced was naive CD4+ T cells from blood. Read against the paper, the sample's cell subset or site label means: true naive CD4+ T cells. This clonotype originated in a man aged 18 to 30 in good health.

The base sequence is TGTGCCAGCAGCTCCTACAGGGGGCGGAATGAGCAGTTCTTC. Translation gives CASSSYRGRNEQFF. This receptor chain uses TRBV7-2 and TRBJ2-1, and 9 bases in between align with TRBD1. According to the germline V gene, CDR1 reads SGHTA and CDR2 reads FQGNSA. Trimmed from V: 4 bases; trimmed from J: 7 bases; junction bases lacking a gene match: 5. Taken from cysteine to phenylalanine, the CDR3 has 14 residues. Of all the DNA, just the CDR3 is kept, 42 bases in frame from base 1.